This TCR beta chain stems from a study of T cells in Graves' hyperthyroidism and ophthalmopathy (dated by TCRdb to between 2019 and 2020). Turning to the overall study: Peripheral blood samples were taken at the time of initial diagnosis, prior to any treatment. A discovery cohort of roughly 100 patients, approximately 45 with Graves' ophthalmopathy and about 58 with stable Graves' hyperthyroidism, was used to find distinguishing TCR V-J signatures. Prospective prediction of ophthalmopathy was tested in an independent validation cohort of 18 to 20 hyperthyroidism patients and 15 to 17 patients who later progressed to ophthalmopathy. The approximately 97 discovery patients were randomly divided into training and test sets at a 7:3 ratio. Thyroid tissue and blood T-cell repertoires from more than five Graves' hyperthyroidism patients were also compared in the study. Once sampling was done, hyperthyroidism patients were given methimazole at a starting dose of 30 mg daily, whereas ophthalmopathy patients were given high-dose intravenous methylprednisolone. The paper reports TCR Vbeta CDR3 sequencing of approximately 130 peripheral blood samples: around 45 ophthalmopathy, fewer than 80 hyperthyroidism and about 17 progressor patients.

The TCR beta CDR3 regions were amplified from the RNA transcripts. The first round of RT-PCR for the TCR CDR3 was performed with the HTBI primer set and the Qiagen OneStep RT-PCR kit. The libraries were constructed in a second round of multiplex PCR and then size-selected and purified. Libraries were sequenced paired-end with 100 bp reads on an Illumina HiSeq2000. On the study's bioinformatics: SOAPnuke was used to process the raw data, throwing out any read that contained adapters or uncalled bases, had a mean Phred below 15, or lacked an exact constant-primer or identifier match. High-quality paired reads were merged using COPE v1.2.5, and each unique nucleotide sequence was defined as a clonotype. Clonotypes were aligned to IMGT TRBV, TRBD and TRBJ reference segments using MiTCR v1.1. The analysis was restricted to V-J combinations with a frequency above 0.0001, which together covered about 99% of the repertoires. A TCS score was defined as the ratio between F50 (clonal expansion) and ExV (chaos), using BLOSUM62-based TCRdist between CDR3 peptides within each V-J. Welch's t-statistics and random forest reduced around 520 V-J features to 13, which were used in a naive Bayes classifier (R e1071). TCRdb cleaned the public reads at Q25 with fastp, built clones with MiXCR and kept in-frame beta chains. Entries that share a CDR3 protein sequence are merged under the most common genes and DNA. TCRdb, not the original authors, processed these V and J calls. The sample table contains 350,000 or so distinct CDR3 sequences; only one count was recorded for over 15% of them. The ten largest clones take up around a sixth of the sample.

The germline V gene sets CDR1 to MGHRA and CDR2 to YSYEKL. V is shortened by 8 bases, J by 0 bases, and the region joining them spans 20 bases. The CDR3 numbers 17 residues from cysteine through phenylalanine. Only CDR3 DNA remains: 51 bases, in frame from the first base. General conclusions and limits of the study: In validation, the model predicted progression to ophthalmopathy a median of around 6.5 months before onset, with roughly 70% sensitivity and 72.22% specificity. In cross-validation, a model built on a 13 V-J signature told ophthalmopathy apart from stable hyperthyroidism with 85% to 90% sensitivity and approximately 84% specificity, and in testing the same model reached 80%/75%. Blood samples also contained most of the expanded thyroid clonotypes (frequency above 0.001), which suggests that blood repertoires may reflect thyroid immune responses. Sample size was not statistically predetermined, and blinding of investigators to group allocation was not performed.

Moderately to severely active disease, a Clinical Activity Score of at least 3, a NOSPECS grade of at least 4, and a duration under 3 months were present in ophthalmopathy patients. Exclusion was applied to patients with uncontrolled infections, other autoimmune diseases, pregnancy or lactation. Clinical symptoms, serum thyroxine and TRAb, thyroid ultrasound, and orbital computed tomography formed the basis for the diagnoses. Ficoll-Paque density gradient centrifugation was used to isolate PBMCs from under 11 ml of fresh peripheral blood. Total RNA was extracted using Trizol reagent, and RNA quality was assessed on an Agilent 2100 Bioanalyzer. The sample holds many counts of this clonotype. Its specific antigen is unknown. The input lacks base qualities; no much larger clone sits a single base away.

The rearranged chain carries TRBV4-1 and TRBJ1-5; possibly the D gene is TRBD1, per 5 matching bases. This sequence was found in a woman in her thirties or forties with Graves' ophthalmopathy. Source material: blood. The nucleotide sequence reads as follows: TGCGCCAGCTCCCCATGGAGGGACCTTGGTAGCAATCAGCCCCAGCATTTT. It encodes CASSPWRDLGSNQPQHF.